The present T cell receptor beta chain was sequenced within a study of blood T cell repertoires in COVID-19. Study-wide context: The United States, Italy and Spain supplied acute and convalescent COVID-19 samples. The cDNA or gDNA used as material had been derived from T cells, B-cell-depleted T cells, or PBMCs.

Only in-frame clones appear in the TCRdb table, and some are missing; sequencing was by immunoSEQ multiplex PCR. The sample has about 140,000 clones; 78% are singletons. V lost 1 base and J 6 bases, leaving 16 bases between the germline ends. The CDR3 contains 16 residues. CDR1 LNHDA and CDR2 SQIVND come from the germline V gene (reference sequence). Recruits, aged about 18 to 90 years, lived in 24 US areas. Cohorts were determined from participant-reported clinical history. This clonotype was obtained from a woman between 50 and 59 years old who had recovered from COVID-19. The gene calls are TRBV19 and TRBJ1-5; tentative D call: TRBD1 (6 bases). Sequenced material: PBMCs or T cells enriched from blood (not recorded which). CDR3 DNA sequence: TGTGCCAGTAGTATAGGGCGTTTCAGGGGTAGTCAGCCCCAGCATTTT. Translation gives CASSIGRFRGSQPQHF.